The source of this TCR beta chain is a study of blood T cell repertoires in COVID-19. Across the study: Samples taken during acute and convalescent COVID-19 were collected in the United States, Italy and Spain. Sources were T cells, B-cell-depleted T cells, or PBMCs; the material itself was cDNA or gDNA.

V was shortened by 2 bases and J by 10 bases, with 7 bases between the two germline ends. CDR3 length: 11 amino acids. Germline V gene sequence: CDR1 SGHRS, CDR2 YFSETQ. Per the original methods: Cell counts per sample came from amplifying reference gene primers. The method was immunoSEQ multiplex PCR; TCRdb's version includes in-frame clones alone and lacks a portion of them. V, J and clone size were drawn from that table, and D and trimming were deduced from the DNA. This sample has 300,000 or so clones, with more than 80% found just once. Sequenced input: peripheral blood. This rearrangement joins TRBV5-1 to TRBJ2-1; D is unclear. The TCR originated in a man younger than 35 who had recovered from COVID-19. The CDR3 region has the DNA TGCGCCAGCAGCTTTAGCTTGGAGCAGTTCTTC. Its translation is CASSFSLEQFF.